Below are 13 T cell receptor beta chains sequenced from a single sample in a study of cytomegalovirus exposure and HLA in healthy donors. A multiplex PCR was run with 60 Vbeta primers and 13 Jbeta primers. Clones were sequenced by immunoSEQ multiplex PCR, and TCRdb holds only the in-frame ones, with some missing. In the table there are fewer than 200,000 clones, about four fifths of which are singletons. The sample comprised PBMCs. The receptor source for this set is a woman younger than 30 in good health and CMV-seropositive.

The rearrangement joins TRBV10-3 to TRBJ1-4, with a weak D call TRBD1 (6 bases). The CDR3 length is 14 residues. Deletions cut 5 bases from V and 5 bases from J, with 12 bases between. The germline CDR1 and CDR2 sequences are ENHRY and SYGVKD. DNA for the CDR3: TGTGCCATCAGTAACGGACAGAACAATGAAAAACTGTTTTTT. Translated, it gives CAISNGQNNEKLFF.

This sequence joins TRBV20-1 and TRBJ2-5; TRBD1 agrees at 7 bases. Trimming took 6 bases from V and 11 from J; bases not matched to a gene: 9. There are 11 residues in the CDR3. The germline CDR1 and CDR2 sequences are DFQATT and SNEGSKA (reference sequence). In DNA, the CDR3 is TGCAGTGCGCCGACAGGGTACAGACAGTACTTC. This gives the protein CSAPTGYRQYF.

This chain joins TRBV7-2 and TRBJ2-2, with 7 bases lining up with TRBD1. CDR1 SGHTA and CDR2 FQGNSA come from the germline V gene. J gave up 4 bases and V 5 bases, and 7 bases lay outside the gene matches. The CDR3 is made up of 15 amino acids. The CDR3 loop is CASSVHRGRTGELFF. The CDR3 DNA follows: TGTGCCAGCAGCGTCCACAGGGGTCGCACCGGGGAGCTGTTTTTT.

The V and J genes are TRBV27 and TRBJ2-2; 9 bases align to TRBD2. The V gene end was trimmed by 5 bases and the J gene end by 5 bases; junction bases not matched to a gene: 3. Germline CDR1 reads MNHEY; CDR2 reads SMNVEV (reference sequence). CDR3 length equals 14 residues. CDR3 loop: CASSAGGVTGELFF. DNA of the CDR3: TGTGCCAGCAGTGCGGGGGGGGTAACCGGGGAGCTGTTTTTT.

The CDR3 sequence: CASSPQPSGGYNEQFF. Here the CDR3 DNA reads TGTGCCAGCAGCCCCCAGCCTAGCGGGGGGTACAATGAGCAGTTCTTC. V gene TRBV9 combines with J gene TRBJ2-1; 11 nucleotides agree with TRBD2. After removal of 4 bases from V and 4 bases from J, the junction contained 7 bases not matched to a gene. Germline V CDR1 and CDR2: SGDLS, YYNGEE. The CDR3 loop spans 16 amino acids.

The chain employs TRBV27 and TRBJ1-1, with D maybe TRBD1 (6 bases). This CDR3 is built from 17 residues. Germline V gene lookup returns CDR1 MNHEY and CDR2 SMNVEV (reference sequence). Deletions cut 5 bases from V and 0 bases from J, with 19 bases between. The CDR3 reads CASSGPQGRGVNTEAFF. CDR3 DNA: TGTGCCAGCAGTGGACCCCAGGGGCGTGGGGTGAACACTGAAGCTTTCTTT.

The chain has TRBV9 and TRBJ1-2; weak D call: TRBD1 (5 bases). V was shortened by 3 bases and J by 8 bases, with 17 bases between the two germline ends. The CDR3 has 14 residues. Germline V CDR1 and CDR2: SGDLS, YYNGEE. The CDR3 DNA reads TGTGCCAGCAGCGGTATGGGGGGGATAGGGGGCTACACCTTC. Encoded protein: CASSGMGGIGGYTF.

The genes are TRBV7-9 and TRBJ2-5, with 13 nucleotides matching TRBD2. Germline V gene sequence: CDR1 SEHNR, CDR2 FQNEAQ (reference sequence). V gave up 5 bases and J gave up 5 bases; unmatched junction bases: 11. This CDR3 is 17 amino acids long. CDR3 coding DNA: TGTGCCAGCAGCCTCGGACTAGCGGGGGCCAGATTGGAGACCCAGTACTTC. Translated, it gives CASSLGLAGARLETQYF.

CDR3 nucleotide sequence: TGTGCCAGCAGCTTAGGGACAGGGCCCTATGGCTACACCTTC. As protein: CASSLGTGPYGYTF. The chain uses TRBV7-3 and TRBJ1-2; TRBD1 matches 9 bases. The V gene end was trimmed by 2 bases and the J gene end by 4 bases; junction bases not matched to a gene: 2. CDR3 length: 14 residues. Germline V gene data show CDR1 as SGHTA and CDR2 as FQGTGA.

V is TRBV9 and J is TRBJ1-3; 9 nucleotides match TRBD1. Per the germline V gene, CDR1 is SGDLS and CDR2 is YYNGEE. The CDR3 is 18 residues long. Unmatched junction bases numbered 14, after V lost 4 bases and J lost 3 bases. The CDR3 loop reads CASSPRGAGQGIGNTIYF. The CDR3 DNA reads TGTGCCAGCAGCCCGAGGGGGGCGGGACAGGGCATTGGAAACACCATATATTTT.

This chain joins TRBV18 and TRBJ2-6, with 11 bases that match TRBD2. The CDR3 consists of 17 residues. V shed 4 bases and J 4 bases; nucleotides not matched to a gene: 6. Germline values: CDR1 KGHSH, CDR2 LQKENI. CDR3 sequence reads: CASSLSGGATGANVLTF. For the CDR3, the DNA is TGTGCCAGCTCACTTAGCGGGGGGGCGACCGGGGCCAACGTCCTGACTTTC.

The J gene is TRBJ1-2, the V gene TRBV19; D is unresolved. Per the germline V gene, CDR1 is LNHDA and CDR2 is SQIVND (reference sequence). The V and J ends lost 3 bases and 6 bases respectively, with 14 bases between them. The CDR3 contains 14 residues. In nucleotides, the CDR3 is TGTGCCAGTAGTATCCCCTTCGCGAAGCATGGCTACACCTTC. Protein product: CASSIPFAKHGYTF.

The chain uses TRBV6-5 and TRBJ1-2, with TRBD1 matching over 9 bases. The CDR3 sequence is 14 residues long. Germline V gene lookup returns CDR1 MNHEY and CDR2 SVGAGI. The ends lost 2 bases at V and 6 bases at J; junction bases unmatched: 4. CDR3 loop: CASSYEGQGNGYTF. For the CDR3, the DNA is TGTGCCAGCAGTTACGAGGGACAGGGAAATGGCTACACCTTC.